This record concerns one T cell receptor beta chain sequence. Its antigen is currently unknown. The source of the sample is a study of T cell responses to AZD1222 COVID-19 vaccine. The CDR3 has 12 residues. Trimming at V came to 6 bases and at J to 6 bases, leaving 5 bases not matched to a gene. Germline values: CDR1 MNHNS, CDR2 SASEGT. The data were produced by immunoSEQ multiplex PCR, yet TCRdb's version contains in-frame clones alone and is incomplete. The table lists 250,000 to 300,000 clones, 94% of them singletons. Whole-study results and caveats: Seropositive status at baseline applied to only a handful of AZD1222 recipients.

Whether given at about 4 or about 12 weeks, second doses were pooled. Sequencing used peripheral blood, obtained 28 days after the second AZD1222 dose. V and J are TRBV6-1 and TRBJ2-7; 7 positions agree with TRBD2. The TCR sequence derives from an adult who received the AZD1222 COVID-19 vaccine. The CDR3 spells CASSPTGGEQYF. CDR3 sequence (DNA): TGTGCCAGCAGCCCCACGGGGGGCGAGCAGTACTTC.